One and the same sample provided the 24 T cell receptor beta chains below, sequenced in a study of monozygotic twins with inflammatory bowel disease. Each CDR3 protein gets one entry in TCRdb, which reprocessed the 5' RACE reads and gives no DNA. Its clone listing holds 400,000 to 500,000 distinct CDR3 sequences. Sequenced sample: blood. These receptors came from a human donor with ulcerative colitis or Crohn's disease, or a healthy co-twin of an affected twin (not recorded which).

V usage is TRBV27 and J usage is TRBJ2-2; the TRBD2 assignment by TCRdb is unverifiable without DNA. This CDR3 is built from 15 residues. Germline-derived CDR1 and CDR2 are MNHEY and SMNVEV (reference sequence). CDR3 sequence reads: CASSLIGRSTGELFF.

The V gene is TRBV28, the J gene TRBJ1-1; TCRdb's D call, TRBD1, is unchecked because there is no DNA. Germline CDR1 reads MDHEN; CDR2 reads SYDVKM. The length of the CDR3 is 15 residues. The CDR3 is CASRYQGKMNTEAFF.

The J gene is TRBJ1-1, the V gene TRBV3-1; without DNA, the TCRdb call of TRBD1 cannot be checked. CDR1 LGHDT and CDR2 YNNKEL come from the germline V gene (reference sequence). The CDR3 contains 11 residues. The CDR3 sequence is CASSHQGAAFF.

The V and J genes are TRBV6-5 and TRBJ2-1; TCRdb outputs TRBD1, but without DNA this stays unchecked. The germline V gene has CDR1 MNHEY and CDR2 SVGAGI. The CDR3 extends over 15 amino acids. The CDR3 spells CASSYTGSSYNEQFF.

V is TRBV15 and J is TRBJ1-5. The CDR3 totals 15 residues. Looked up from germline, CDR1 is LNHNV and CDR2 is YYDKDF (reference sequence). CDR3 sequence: CATSRDPSSHQPQHF.

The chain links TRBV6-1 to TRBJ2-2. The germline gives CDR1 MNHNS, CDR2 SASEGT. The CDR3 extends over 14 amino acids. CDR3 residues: CASSEARTTGELFF.

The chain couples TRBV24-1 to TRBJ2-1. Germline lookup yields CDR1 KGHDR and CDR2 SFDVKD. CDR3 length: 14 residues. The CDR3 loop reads CATSDRAHGNEQFF.

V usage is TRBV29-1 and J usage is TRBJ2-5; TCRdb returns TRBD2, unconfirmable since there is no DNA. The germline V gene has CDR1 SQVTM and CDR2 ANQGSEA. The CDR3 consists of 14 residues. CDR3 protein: CSVGVAGGRETQYF.

CDR3 amino acids: CASRYLDRGGTEAFF. The V and J genes are TRBV12-3 or TRBV12-4 and TRBJ1-1; TCRdb outputs TRBD1, but without DNA this stays unchecked. The CDR3 covers 15 residues.

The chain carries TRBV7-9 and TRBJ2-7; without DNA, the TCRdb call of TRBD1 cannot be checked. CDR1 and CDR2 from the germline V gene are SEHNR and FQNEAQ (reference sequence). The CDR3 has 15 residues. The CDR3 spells CASSSQDRDGYEQYF.

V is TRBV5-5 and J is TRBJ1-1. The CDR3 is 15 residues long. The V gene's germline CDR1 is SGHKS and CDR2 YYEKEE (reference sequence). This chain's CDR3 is CASSLLKGLETEAFF.

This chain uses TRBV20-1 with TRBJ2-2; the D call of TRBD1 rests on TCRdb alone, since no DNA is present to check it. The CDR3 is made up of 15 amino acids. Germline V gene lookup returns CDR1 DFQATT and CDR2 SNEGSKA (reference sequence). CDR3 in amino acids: CSAPELFPNTGELFF.

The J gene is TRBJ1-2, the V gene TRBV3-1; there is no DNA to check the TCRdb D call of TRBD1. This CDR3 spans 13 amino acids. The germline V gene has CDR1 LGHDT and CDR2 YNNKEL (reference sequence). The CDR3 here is CASSLSGGFGYTF.

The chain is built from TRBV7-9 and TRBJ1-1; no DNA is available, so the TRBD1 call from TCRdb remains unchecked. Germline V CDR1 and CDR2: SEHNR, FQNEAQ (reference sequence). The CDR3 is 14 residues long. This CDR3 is CASSLENRDGEAFF.

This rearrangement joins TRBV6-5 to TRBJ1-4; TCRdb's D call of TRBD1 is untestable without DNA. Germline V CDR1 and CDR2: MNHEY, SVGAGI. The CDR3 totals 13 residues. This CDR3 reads CASKTGGTEKLFF.

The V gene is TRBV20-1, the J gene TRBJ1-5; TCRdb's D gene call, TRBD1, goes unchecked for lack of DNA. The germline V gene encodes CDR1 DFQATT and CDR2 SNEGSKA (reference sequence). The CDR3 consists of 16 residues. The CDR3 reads CSARVGGDGPNQPQHF.

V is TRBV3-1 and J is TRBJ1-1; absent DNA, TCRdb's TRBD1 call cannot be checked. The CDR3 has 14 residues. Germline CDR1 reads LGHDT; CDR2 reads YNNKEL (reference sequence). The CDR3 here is CASSQVQGNTEAFF.

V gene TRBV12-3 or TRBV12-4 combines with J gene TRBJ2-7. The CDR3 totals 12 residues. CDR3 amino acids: CASSLQIYEQYF.

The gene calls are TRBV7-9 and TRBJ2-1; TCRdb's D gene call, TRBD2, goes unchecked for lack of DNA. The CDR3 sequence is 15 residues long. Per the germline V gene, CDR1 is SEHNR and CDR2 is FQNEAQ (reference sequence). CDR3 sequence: CASSGFSGAYNEQFF.

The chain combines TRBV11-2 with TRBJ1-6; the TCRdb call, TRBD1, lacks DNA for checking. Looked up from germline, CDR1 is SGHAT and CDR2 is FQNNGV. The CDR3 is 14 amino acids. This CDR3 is CASSARQGNSPLHF.

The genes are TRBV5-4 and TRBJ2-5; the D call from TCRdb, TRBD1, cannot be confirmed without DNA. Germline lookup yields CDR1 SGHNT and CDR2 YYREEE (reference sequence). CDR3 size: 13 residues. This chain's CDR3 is CASRTTGAETQYF.

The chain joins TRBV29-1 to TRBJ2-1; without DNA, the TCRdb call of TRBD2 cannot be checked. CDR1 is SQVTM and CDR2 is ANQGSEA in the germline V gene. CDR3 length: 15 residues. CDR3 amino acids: CSVPLAATSYNEQFF.

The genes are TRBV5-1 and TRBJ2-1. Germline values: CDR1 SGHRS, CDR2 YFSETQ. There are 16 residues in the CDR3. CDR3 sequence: CASSLLTRGTNNEQFF.

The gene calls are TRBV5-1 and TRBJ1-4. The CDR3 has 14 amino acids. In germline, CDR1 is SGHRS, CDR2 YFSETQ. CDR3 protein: CASSLGEWGEKLFF.